This T cell receptor (beta chain) was found in a study of CD8 T cells in ankylosing spondylitis. Generation of TCR beta libraries employed quantitative 5'-RACE incorporating molecular barcodes. TCRdb re-called the 5' RACE reads through MiXCR, storing one row per CDR3 protein. This sample has 45,000 or so distinct CDR3 sequences; 11% occur once, and the top ten carry roughly 1.3%. The study's findings and limits: What appeared characteristic of ankylosing spondylitis blood was a TCR beta motif of eight highly homologous variants. Reports say disease-linked clones showed up significantly more in matched ankylosing spondylitis synovial fluid.

This clonotype was detected ten times or more. Its antigen is undetermined. The sequencing input was blood, either unsorted or a sorted T cell fraction (not recorded which). This receptor was identified in a male donor with ankylosing spondylitis or in good health (not recorded which).

The CDR3 sequence is CASSAQGANSPLHF. CDR3 nucleotide sequence: TGCGCCAGCAGCGCACAGGGGGCCAATTCACCCCTCCACTTT. This chain links TRBV5-1 with TRBJ1-6, with 9 bases fitting TRBD1. V was clipped by 4 bases and J by 7 bases; unmatched bases: 3. Germline V CDR1 and CDR2: SGHRS, YFSETQ. This CDR3 spans 14 amino acids. Full variable domain (missing parts from reference TRBV5-1 and TRBJ1-6): KAGVTQTPRYLIKTRGQQVTLSCSPISGHRSVSWYQQTPGQGLQFLFEYFSETQRNKGNFPGRFSGRQFSNSRSEMNVSTLELGDSALYLCASSAQGANSPLHFGNGTRLTVT.